What follows are 8 T cell receptor beta chains derived from one specimen sequenced in a study of T cell repertoires in cytomegalovirus infection. No antigen has been assigned to these receptors. From the reads, TCRdb called clonotypes with MiXCR, one entry per CDR3 protein. The data hold 600,000 to 700,000 distinct CDR3 sequences, with 33% observed a single time. The sequenced sample was cultured PBMCs, obtained from culture after CMV antigen stimulation. The receptors here all came from a human donor in good health (CMV status not recorded). Some clones in this sample may be carry-over from other donors' samples.

This clonotype was detected ten times or more. This chain joins TRBV7-8 and TRBJ2-4, with TRBD2 matching 11 bases. Germline assignment: CDR1 SGHVS and CDR2 FQNEAQ. This CDR3 region has 18 residues. Trimming at V came to 1 base and at J to 1 base, leaving 6 bases not matched to a gene. CDR3 in DNA: TGTGCCAGCAGCTTAGGTCTAGCGGGAGGTGGGGCCAAAAACATTCAGTACTTC. Translated, it gives CASSLGLAGGGAKNIQYF.

This clonotype was seen ten or more times. The CDR3 spells CASSPRGGSPYEQYF. The CDR3 coding sequence is TGTGCCAGCAGCCCCCGGGGAGGGTCTCCCTACGAGCAGTACTTC. This chain joins TRBV7-2 and TRBJ2-7; 7 bases agree with TRBD2. CDR1 and CDR2 from the germline V gene are SGHTA and FQGNSA. This CDR3 contains 15 residues. Germline trimming cut 5 bases from V and 2 bases from J; bases unmatched to any gene: 9. The variable domain in full, with the rest retrieved from reference TRBV7-2 and TRBJ2-7, is GAGVSQSPSNKVTEKGKDVELRCDPISGHTALYWYRQSLGQGLEFLIYFQGNSAPDKSGLPSDRFSAERTGGSVSTLTIQRTQQEDSAVYLCASSPRGGSPYEQYFGPGTRLTVT.

V and J are TRBV7-2 and TRBJ2-7; tentative D call: TRBD2 (5 bases). The CDR3 runs 15 residues. Germline V gene data show CDR1 as SGHTA and CDR2 as FQGNSA. Trimming took 1 base from V and 0 from J, leaving 10 bases between them. In DNA form, the CDR3 reads TGTGCCAGCAGCTTAGGAGGGAGCCTCTCCTACGAGCAGTACTTC. Translation: CASSLGGSLSYEQYF.

This clonotype was seen a few times. The chain has TRBV12-3 or TRBV12-4 and TRBJ1-6; maybe TRBD1 (6 bases). The CDR3 totals 15 residues. The V end lost 3 bases, the J end lost 6 bases, and 12 bases lay between the germline ends. The CDR3 DNA reads as TGTGCCAGCAGTTTGGGGGGGCGCGGTAATTCACCCCTCCACTTT. Its translation is CASSLGGRGNSPLHF.

The chain recombines TRBV12-3 or TRBV12-4 with TRBJ1-2; D unresolved. Trimming removed 5 bases from V and 4 bases from J, with 14 bases in between. The CDR3 consists of 14 residues. This CDR3 is CASSASTNSYGYTF. In DNA, the CDR3 is TGTGCCAGCAGTGCATCAACGAATTCCTATGGCTACACCTTC.

This clonotype came up many times. This chain's CDR3 is CASSQDRVGNTIYF. In DNA form, the CDR3 reads TGCGCCAGCAGCCAAGACAGGGTCGGAAACACCATATATTTT. The chain carries TRBV4-3 and TRBJ1-3; a weak D match, TRBD1 (5 bases). This CDR3 comprises 14 residues. The V end was cut by 0 bases, the J end by 4 bases, with 7 bases between. CDR1 is LGHNA, CDR2 YSLEER, per germline.

At least ten counts were recorded for this clonotype. DNA for the CDR3: TGTGCCAGCAGTTTACGACAGGCTAATATCGAGCATCGGCATTTT. This codes for CASSLRQANIEHRHF. This chain uses TRBV28 with TRBJ1-5; the D gene is possibly TRBD1 (6 bases). The CDR3 runs 15 residues. The germline V and J ends were trimmed by 2 bases and 15 bases, with 23 bases remaining between them. Germline V gene data show CDR1 as MDHEN and CDR2 as SYDVKM.

The genes are TRBV6-6 and TRBJ1-1, with no clear D. The germline CDR1 and CDR2 sequences are MNHNY and SVGAGI (reference sequence). This CDR3 contains 14 residues. The ends were cut back, 2 bases at V and 4 bases at J, with 11 bases in the middle. CDR3 sequence reads: CASSYAGSPTEAFF. The CDR3 bases are TGTGCCAGCAGTTACGCGGGGAGCCCCACTGAAGCTTTCTTT.